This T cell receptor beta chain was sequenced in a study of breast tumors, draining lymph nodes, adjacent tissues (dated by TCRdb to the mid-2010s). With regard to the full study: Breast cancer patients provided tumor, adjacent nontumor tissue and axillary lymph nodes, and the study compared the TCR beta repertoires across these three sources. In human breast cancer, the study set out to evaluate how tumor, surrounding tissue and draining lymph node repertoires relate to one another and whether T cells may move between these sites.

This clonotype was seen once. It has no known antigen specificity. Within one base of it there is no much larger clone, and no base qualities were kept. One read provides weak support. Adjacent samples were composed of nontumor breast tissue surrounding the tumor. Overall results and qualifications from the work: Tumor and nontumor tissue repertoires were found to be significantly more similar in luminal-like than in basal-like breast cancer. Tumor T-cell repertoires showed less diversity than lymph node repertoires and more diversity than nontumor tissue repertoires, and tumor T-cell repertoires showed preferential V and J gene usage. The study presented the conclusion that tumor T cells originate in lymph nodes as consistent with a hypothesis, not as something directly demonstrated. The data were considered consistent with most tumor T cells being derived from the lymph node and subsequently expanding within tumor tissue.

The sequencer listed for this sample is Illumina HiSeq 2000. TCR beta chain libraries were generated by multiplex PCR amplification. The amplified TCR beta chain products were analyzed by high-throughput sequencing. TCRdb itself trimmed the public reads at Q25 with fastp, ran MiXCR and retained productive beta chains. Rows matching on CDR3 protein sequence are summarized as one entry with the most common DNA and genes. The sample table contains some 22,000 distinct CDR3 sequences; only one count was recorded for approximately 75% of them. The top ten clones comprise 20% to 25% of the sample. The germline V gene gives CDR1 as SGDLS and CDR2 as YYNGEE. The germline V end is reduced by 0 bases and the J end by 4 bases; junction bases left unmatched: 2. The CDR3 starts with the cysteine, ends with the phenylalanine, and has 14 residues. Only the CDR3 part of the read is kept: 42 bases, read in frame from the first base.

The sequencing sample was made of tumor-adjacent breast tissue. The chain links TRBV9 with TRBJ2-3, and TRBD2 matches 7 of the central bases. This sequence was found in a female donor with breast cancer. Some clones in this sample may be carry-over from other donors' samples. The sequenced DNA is TGTGCCAGCAGCGTAGGGGGAGGGTCAGATACGCAGTATTTT. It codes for CASSVGGGSDTQYF.